Sequencing of this T cell receptor (beta chain) was carried out in a study of cytomegalovirus exposure and HLA in healthy donors. Using immunoSEQ multiplex PCR, the repertoire was profiled, and TCRdb retains in-frame clones only, with some absent. This sample has tens of thousands of clones, with 85% to 95% found just once. V was cut by 9 bases and J by 3 bases, with 15 bases left in between. The CDR3 is 13 amino acids. In germline, CDR1 is ENHRY, CDR2 SYGVKD. This sequence was found in a woman between 18 and 30 years old in good health and CMV-seronegative. The sample comprised PBMCs. This rearrangement joins TRBV10-3 to TRBJ2-7, with D perhaps matching TRBD2 (5 bases). The DNA for the CDR3 is TGTGCCATTGCCCCGATAGCGATCTACGAGCAGTACTTC. This gives the protein CAIAPIAIYEQYF.